This T cell receptor beta chain was sequenced in a study of blood T cell repertoires in COVID-19. Study context: Specimens from acute and convalescent COVID-19 originated in the United States, Italy and Spain.

In germline, CDR1 is KGHDR, CDR2 SFDVKD. Trimming took 6 bases from V and 5 from J, leaving 15 bases between them. This CDR3 spans 14 amino acids. Per the original methods: Reference gene primers were amplified, and this amplification served to estimate nucleated cell counts. Using immunoSEQ multiplex PCR, the repertoire was profiled, and TCRdb retains in-frame clones only, with some absent. From that table come the V and J calls and clone size; the DNA was used to work out D and trimming. The sample yields about 48,000 clones, 60% to 80% seen once. The genes are TRBV24-1 and TRBJ2-5, with D possibly TRBD1 on 6 matching bases. The origin of this receptor is a human donor with active or convalescent COVID-19. The donor label of this sample is uncertain. Sequencing was performed on peripheral blood. CDR3 nucleotide sequence: TGTGCCACCAGTCCCGCTGTAGGGGGTGAGACCCAGTACTTC. Amino acid sequence: CATSPAVGGETQYF.